The 5 T cell receptor beta chains given below trace back to one sample, sequenced in a study of cytomegalovirus exposure and HLA in healthy donors. Vbeta (60) and Jbeta (13) primers were used in the PCR. Only in-frame clones appear in the TCRdb table, and some are missing; sequencing was by immunoSEQ multiplex PCR. The sample has around 71,000 clones; the top ten hold approximately 1.8%. Sequenced: PBMCs. All receptors derive from a woman aged 25 to 39 in good health and CMV-seronegative.

The chain links TRBV4-3 to TRBJ2-1; TRBD1 might be the D (5 bases). Germline-derived CDR1 and CDR2 are LGHNA and YSLEER. Trimming stripped 2 bases from V and 9 bases from J, with 17 bases between. The CDR3 has 15 residues. CDR3 bases: TGCGCCAGCAGCCAATATCTCCCAGGGTCGAGTGAGCAGTTCTTC. This gives the protein CASSQYLPGSSEQFF.

The CDR3 here is CASSKGRNTIYF. In DNA form, the CDR3 reads TGTGCCAGCAGCAAGGGGCGAAACACCATATATTTT. The chain couples TRBV11-2 to TRBJ1-3; perhaps TRBD1 as D (5 bases). The germline V and J ends were trimmed by 5 bases and 5 bases, with 7 bases remaining between them. Per germline, CDR1 SGHAT and CDR2 FQNNGV. The CDR3 spans 12 residues. Drawing the rest from reference TRBV11-2 and TRBJ1-3, the complete variable domain is EAGVAQSPRYKIIEKRQSVAFWCNPISGHATLYWYQQILGQGPKLLIQFQNNGVVDDSQLPKDRFSAERLKGVDSTLKIQPAKLEDSAVYLCASSKGRNTIYFGEGSWLTVV.

This chain links TRBV5-8 with TRBJ2-7, with unresolved D. This CDR3 has 15 amino acids. Germline CDR1 SGHTS, CDR2 YDEGEE. V was pared by 1 base and J by 0 bases, with 11 bases between. CDR3 coding DNA: TGTGCCAGCAGCTTGTCCCCCACAGACTCCTACGAGCAGTACTTC. This sequence encodes CASSLSPTDSYEQYF.

The chain has TRBV27 and TRBJ2-5, with 12 bases fitting TRBD2. CDR1 and CDR2 from the germline V gene are MNHEY and SMNVEV (reference sequence). The CDR3 runs to 16 residues. Trimming removed 1 base from V and 3 bases from J; junction bases left unmatched: 3. In DNA form, the CDR3 reads TGTGCCAGCAGTTTATGGGGACTAGCGGGTAAAGAGACCCAGTACTTC. It yields the protein CASSLWGLAGKETQYF.

The chain uses TRBV4-1 and TRBJ1-1; D is perhaps TRBD1 (5 bases). The germline gives CDR1 MGHRA, CDR2 YSYEKL. Trimming cost V 1 base and J 6 bases, with 12 bases left between them. This CDR3 is built from 14 residues. The CDR3, as DNA: TGCGCCAGCAGCCAAGGGGGGGTTTGGGCTGAAGCTTTCTTT. Its protein is CASSQGGVWAEAFF.